A selection of T cell receptor beta chains follows, all from one sample in a study of blood T cell repertoires in COVID-19. The data were produced by immunoSEQ multiplex PCR, yet TCRdb's version contains in-frame clones alone and is incomplete. This sample has 200,000 to 250,000 clones, with about 78% found just once. Sequenced sample: peripheral blood. The receptor source for this set is a woman aged 70-85 years with acute or convalescent COVID-19. CDR3s include the opening cysteine and the closing phenylalanine or tryptophan. The D gene is left open where the match is weak. Clone size is shown for a subset of rows, as once, few, many or a class of expanded clone.

>.|TRBV5-1|TRBD2|TRBJ2-5
TGCGCCAGCAGACCTAGCGGGGGGTTTCAAGAGACCCAGTACTTC
CASRPSGGFQETQYF
>.|TRBV10-1|TRBD1|TRBJ1-2
TGCGCCAGCAGCCGGGACAGGCTTGATGGCTACACCTTC
CASSRDRLDGYTF
>.|TRBV7-9|.|TRBJ2-7
TGTGCCAGCAGCTCCCGGACAGAAAAAAGCTTC
CASSSRTEKSF
>.|TRBV14|.|TRBJ2-2
TGTGCCAGCAGCCAACAGGGGAACATCGGGGAGCTGTTTTTT
CASSQQGNIGELFF
>.|TRBV30|TRBD1|TRBJ2-3
TGTGCCTGGAGTGTGTTGCAGGGGGCTACAGATACGCAGTATTTT
CAWSVLQGATDTQYF
>few|TRBV2|.|TRBJ1-5
TGTGCCAGCAGACCCGAGTATAGCAATCAGCCCCAGCATTTT
CASRPEYSNQPQHF
>.|TRBV5-8|.|TRBJ2-5
TGTGCCAGCAGCCCCCGGGGGACCCAAGAGACCCAGTACTTC
CASSPRGTQETQYF
>.|TRBV3-1/TRBV3-2|.|TRBJ2-2
TGTGCCAGCAGCCAAGTGGACTTTGTAGTCCCCGGGGAGCTGTTTTTT
CASSQVDFVVPGELFF
>once|TRBV24-1|TRBD1|TRBJ1-5
TGTGCCACCAGTGGCTTACCCGGGACAGGTGTACATAGCAATCAGCCCCAGCATTTT
CATSGLPGTGVHSNQPQHF
>.|TRBV6-7|TRBD1|TRBJ2-7
TGTGCCAGCAGTTACCCGAGACAGGGCTACGAGCAGTACTTC
CASSYPRQGYEQYF
>few|TRBV5-4|.|TRBJ2-5
TGTGCCAGCAGCTTGCAGGGCCAAGAGACCCAGTACTTC
CASSLQGQETQYF
>.|TRBV9|TRBD1|TRBJ2-5
TGTGCCAGCACTCCATGGGACAGGGGGTCAGAGACCCAGTACTTC
CASTPWDRGSETQYF